The next 9 T cell receptor beta chains were all read from a single sample in a study of cytomegalovirus exposure and HLA in healthy donors. Researchers ran the PCR with 60 Vbeta and 13 Jbeta primers. Some clones are missing from TCRdb's copy, which holds only in-frame ones; the method was immunoSEQ multiplex PCR. The sample holds approximately 100,000 clones, 50% to 65% seen once. The source material was PBMCs. These receptors were collected from a man aged 25 to 40 in good health and CMV-seropositive.

The V and J genes are TRBV19 and TRBJ2-7, with unresolved D. Germline CDR1 reads LNHDA; CDR2 reads SQIVND (reference sequence). Trimming left V 6 bases short and J 6 bases short, with 9 bases between. The CDR3 is 11 amino acids. The CDR3 DNA reads as TGTGCCAGTAGGGAAGGCGGCGAGCAGTACTTC. It encodes CASREGGEQYF.

The chain couples TRBV29-1 to TRBJ2-3; 8 bases are a match to TRBD1. Unmatched junction bases numbered 8, after V lost 7 bases and J lost 2 bases. CDR3 length: 14 residues. CDR1 and CDR2 (germline): SQVTM, ANQGSEA. The DNA of the CDR3 is TGCAGCGCTCCTCCGACAGGGGACACAGATACGCAGTATTTT. Encoded protein: CSAPPTGDTDTQYF.

The sample holds one count of this clone. V is TRBV14 and J is TRBJ1-6; D might be TRBD1 (5 bases). Trimming stripped 6 bases from V and 3 bases from J, with 9 bases between. CDR1 SGHDN and CDR2 FVKESK come from the germline V gene. This CDR3 is built from 14 residues. CDR3 amino acids: CASSPTGYNSPLHF. The CDR3 DNA follows: TGTGCCAGCAGTCCTACAGGCTATAATTCACCCCTCCACTTT.

The V gene is TRBV6-1, the J gene TRBJ2-7; TRBD1 is a possible D gene (6 bases). This CDR3 is built from 14 residues. The V end lost 5 bases, the J end lost 7 bases, and 18 bases lay between the germline ends. The germline V gene has CDR1 MNHNS and CDR2 SASEGT. The CDR3 reads CASSLRGSVGEQYF. CDR3 DNA sequence: TGTGCCAGCAGTCTCAGGGGTTCCGTGGGGGAGCAGTACTTC.

This chain joins TRBV5-6 and TRBJ2-5, with no clear D. Germline V gene lookup returns CDR1 SGHDT and CDR2 YYEEEE. Trimming took off 7 bases at V and 4 bases at J, with 14 bases between the two ends. The length of the CDR3 is 13 residues. CDR3 loop: CASRLLAAETQYF. CDR3 nucleotides: TGTGCCAGCCGACTCCTGGCCGCAGAGACCCAGTACTTC.

The table lists this clone with a few counts. This chain links TRBV6-5 with TRBJ2-3, with 9 bases that match TRBD2. Germline CDR1 MNHEY, CDR2 SVGAGI. The V segment lost 6 bases and the J segment 0 bases; nucleotides outside the gene matches: 4. The CDR3 is 15 residues long. CDR3 residues: CASRDSGGSTDTQYF. The CDR3 DNA reads as TGTGCCAGCAGAGATAGCGGGGGAAGCACAGATACGCAGTATTTT.

This clone was detected only a few times. The V gene is TRBV27, the J gene TRBJ1-4; D is possibly TRBD1 (6 bases). Germline lookup yields CDR1 MNHEY and CDR2 SMNVEV (reference sequence). The CDR3 consists of 14 residues. Deletions cut 3 bases from V and 8 bases from J, with 13 bases between. The CDR3 sequence: CASSFSGQPEKLFF. As DNA, the CDR3 is TGTGCCAGCAGTTTCTCAGGACAGCCAGAAAAACTGTTTTTT.

The rearrangement joins TRBV13 to TRBJ2-7; TRBD1 might be the D (5 bases). The CDR3 is 13 amino acids. Germline loops: CDR1 PRHDT, CDR2 FYEKMQ (reference sequence). The ends were cut back, 1 base at V and 4 bases at J, with 8 bases in the middle. CDR3 sequence reads: CASSLVTGYEQYF. DNA of the CDR3: TGTGCCAGCAGCTTAGTTACAGGTTACGAGCAGTACTTC.

This sequence joins TRBV27 and TRBJ1-4, with no clear D. Germline assignment: CDR1 MNHEY and CDR2 SMNVEV (reference sequence). V shed 6 bases and J shed 10 bases, with 15 bases lying between them. The length of the CDR3 is 13 residues. CDR3 residues: CASSSGTILKLFF. In DNA, the CDR3 is TGTGCCAGCAGCTCGGGAACTATTTTAAAACTGTTTTTT. Using reference TRBV27 and TRBJ1-4 for the parts outside the CDR3, the full variable domain is EAQVTQNPRYLITVTGKKLTVTCSQNMNHEYMSWYRQDPGLGLRQIYYSMNVEVTDKGDVPEGYKVSRKEKRNFPLILESPSPNQTSLYFCASSSGTILKLFFGSGTQLSVL.